The clone carrying this TCR beta chain came up a few times. Its specificity is unknown. Trimming pared 5 bases from V and 8 bases from J, leaving 15 bases between. The CDR3 consists of 13 residues. The germline V gene has CDR1 SGHTA and CDR2 FQGNSA. The TCRbeta library incorporated unique molecular identifiers. TCRdb re-called the PCR reads with MiXCR, one entry per CDR3 protein. This sample has fewer than 750,000 distinct CDR3 sequences, with 25% to 30% found just once. These data belong to a study of T-cell reconstitution after alpha-beta-depleted transplantation in children. Study-level results: By about two months after transplant, alpha-beta T cells reportedly arose from several hundred graft clones that had expanded. From surviving recipient T cells and thymic progenitors came the high day-60 TCRbeta diversity observed in some patients.

Sequenced material: PBMCs, taken before TCRalphabeta/CD19-depleted stem cell transplant. V and J are TRBV7-2 and TRBJ2-5; no reliable D call. This receptor was taken from a boy in the first two years of life with Wiskott-Aldrich syndrome, due to receive a stem cell transplant. Here the CDR3 reads CASSATVRRTQYF. The CDR3 DNA sequence: TGTGCCAGCAGCGCAACTGTACGACGTACCCAGTACTTC.